This entry features one T cell receptor (beta chain) sequence. The antigen remains undetermined. V gave up 5 bases and J gave up 8 bases; unmatched junction bases: 5. This CDR3 comprises 15 residues. Germline loops: CDR1 MDHEN, CDR2 SYDVKM. Primed by a sample-barcoded 5' primer and a J-beta primer mix, a second PCR proceeded for about 7 to 12 cycles. Every molecule of cDNA carried a tag from a template-switch adaptor with 12 random nucleotides. TCRdb called the 5' RACE reads again in MiXCR, with one record for every CDR3 protein. The sample comprises 1.5 million to 2 million distinct CDR3 sequences, 40% to 55% of which are singletons, and approximately 2.1% rests with the top ten. The data derive from a study of blood T cells in healthy people across ages. Healthy Caucasian individuals from Russia aged about 6 to 90 were enrolled as donors. Drawn from each donor were 9 to 10 milliliters of peripheral blood.

Points from the study as a whole: CMV status of donors was unknown, possibly confounding expanded clonotype changes.

The chain has TRBV28 and TRBJ2-1; 14 bases fit TRBD2. Sample: blood. This TCR was sampled from a woman between 35 and 50 years old in good health. The CDR3 region is CASSAGTSGRYEQFF. The CDR3 DNA is TGTGCCAGCAGTGCCGGGACTAGCGGGAGATATGAGCAGTTCTTC.